This T cell receptor (beta chain) was recorded in a study of T cells in Graves' hyperthyroidism and ophthalmopathy. Each 10 ml fresh peripheral blood draw supplied the PBMCs. Only one count was recorded for this clonotype. This may stem from a read error, because a much larger clone lies one nucleotide away. The germline CDR1 and CDR2 sequences are SGHRS and YFSETQ. There are 13 residues in the CDR3. V was cut by 6 bases and J by 6 bases, with 13 bases left in between. RNA transcripts provided the source from which TCR beta CDR3 regions were amplified. Carried out on the TCR CDR3, a first-round RT-PCR used the HTBI primer set. TCRdb re-called the multiplex PCR reads with MiXCR, one entry per CDR3 protein. Here the sample spans approximately 610,000 distinct CDR3 sequences, roughly 15% being singletons.

The sequenced sample consisted of blood. The chain uses TRBV5-1 and TRBJ1-5; tentatively, D is TRBD1 (6 bases). This TCR was recovered from a woman aged 40 to 50 with Graves' ophthalmopathy. CDR3 sequence reads: CASTSGGGQPQHF. The CDR3 bases are TGCGCCAGCACTTCTGGGGGCGGTCAGCCCCAGCATTTT.